This T cell receptor (beta chain) was observed in a study of T cells in tumors after PD-1 blockade. Trimming shortened V by 3 bases and J by 5 bases, and 13 bases separated the two germline ends. Germline V CDR1 and CDR2: DFQATT, SNEGSKA (reference sequence). The CDR3 sequence is 13 residues long. TCRdb's copy holds only in-frame clones and misses some; the assay was immunoSEQ multiplex PCR. Here the sample spans tens of thousands of clones, about 82% being singletons. This sequence originates from a human donor with basal cell carcinoma. The source material was PBMCs, sampled before anti-PD-1 treatment. The J gene is TRBJ1-1, the V gene TRBV20-1; D is unclear. The CDR3: CSASSMGRTEAFF. The CDR3, as DNA: TGCAGTGCTAGTTCTATGGGGAGGACTGAAGCTTTCTTT.